The T cell receptor (beta chain) described here comes from a study of OX40 agonist ivuxolimab in advanced cancers. Assay: immunoSEQ multiplex PCR; the TCRdb copy retains only in-frame clones and omits some. The sample comprises roughly 55,000 clones, 70% to 80% of which are singletons, and approximately 4.4% rests with the top ten. General observations from the study: Antigens targeted by the expanded peripheral T cells were not determined. Some nonresponders also had low normalized T-cell clonal expansion. CD8+ T cells were the subset that, on average, had more expanded clones than CD4+.

This CDR3 contains 15 residues. Germline V gives CDR1 SNHLY, CDR2 FYNNEI. V dropped 0 bases and J dropped 4; count of bases not matched to a gene: 5. Concerning this clone itself: Its matching antigen is unknown.

The sample consisted of CD4+ or CD8+ T cells sorted from blood, taken in a trial of the OX40 agonist ivuxolimab. This TCR was sampled from an adult with an advanced solid tumor such as melanoma, head and neck, liver or kidney cancer. The chain joins TRBV2 to TRBJ1-2, with 7 bases that match TRBD1. The chain's CDR3 is CASSEAGDRVYGYTF. In nucleotides, the CDR3 is TGTGCCAGCAGTGAAGCGGGAGACAGGGTCTATGGCTACACCTTC.